This TCR beta chain was captured by sequencing in a study of CD8+ T cells in alopecia areata. Study-wide background: A regimen of oral tofacitinib, 5 to 10 mg twice daily, was given to treated patients. Study-wide results and caveats: Any link of baseline CD8+ expansion to response, resting on one nonresponder, remains uncertain.

Treatment indicated: oral pan-JAK inhibitor, 5-10 mg twice daily. Researchers took lesional scalp punch biopsies and peripheral blood from people who were alopecia areata patients. Sorting from PBMCs produced CD4+ and CD8+ T cells. On this clone itself: Its antigen is not identified.

Sequencing templates came from extracted RNA that was reverse transcribed into cDNA. Only in-frame clones appear in the TCRdb table, and some are missing; sequencing was by immunoSEQ multiplex PCR. The table has under 150,000 clones, 82% seen once; the top ten hold around a quarter. CDR3 length equals 13 residues. Germline-derived CDR1 and CDR2 are LNHDA and SQIVND (reference sequence). V was pared by 3 bases and J by 1 base, with 6 bases between. This receptor was identified in a human donor with alopecia areata. Specimen: CD8+ T cells sorted from blood, collected at week 4, from a patient treated with tofacitinib. The V call is TRBV19, the J call TRBJ1-1; no definite D call. The CDR3 loop is CASSIQQNTEAFF. The CDR3 DNA reads TGTGCCAGTAGTATCCAGCAGAACACTGAAGCTTTCTTT.